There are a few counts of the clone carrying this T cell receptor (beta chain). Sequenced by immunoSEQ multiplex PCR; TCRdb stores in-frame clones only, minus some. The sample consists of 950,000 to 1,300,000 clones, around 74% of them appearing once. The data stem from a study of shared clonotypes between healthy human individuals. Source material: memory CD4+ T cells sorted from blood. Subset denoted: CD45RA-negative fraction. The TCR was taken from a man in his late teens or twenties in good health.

The CDR3: CASSWSGTGDSGNTIYF. For the CDR3, the DNA is TGTGCCAGCAGCTGGTCCGGGACAGGGGACTCTGGAAACACCATATATTTT. V usage is TRBV7-9 and J usage is TRBJ1-3; 10 bases line up with TRBD1. CDR1 SEHNR and CDR2 FQNEAQ come from the germline V gene (reference sequence). Trimming at V came to 4 bases and at J to 0 bases, leaving 6 bases not matched to a gene. The CDR3 totals 17 residues.